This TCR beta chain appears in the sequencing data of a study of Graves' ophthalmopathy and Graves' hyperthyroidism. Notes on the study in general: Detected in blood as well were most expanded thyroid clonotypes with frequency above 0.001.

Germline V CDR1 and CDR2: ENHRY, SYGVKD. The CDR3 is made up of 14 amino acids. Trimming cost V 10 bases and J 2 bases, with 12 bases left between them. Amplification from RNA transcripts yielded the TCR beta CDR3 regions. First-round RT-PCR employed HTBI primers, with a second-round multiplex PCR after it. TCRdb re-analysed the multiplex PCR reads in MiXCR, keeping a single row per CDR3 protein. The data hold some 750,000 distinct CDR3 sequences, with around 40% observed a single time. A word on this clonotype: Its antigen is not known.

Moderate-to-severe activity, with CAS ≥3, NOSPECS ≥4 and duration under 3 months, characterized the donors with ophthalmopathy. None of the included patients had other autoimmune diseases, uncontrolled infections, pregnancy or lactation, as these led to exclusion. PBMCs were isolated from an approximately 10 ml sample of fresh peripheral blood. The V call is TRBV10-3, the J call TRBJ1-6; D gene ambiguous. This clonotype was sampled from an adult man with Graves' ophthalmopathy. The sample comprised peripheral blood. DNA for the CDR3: TGTGCCAGCAGATGGGAGGCCTATAATTCACCCCTCCACTTT. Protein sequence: CASRWEAYNSPLHF.